This TCR beta chain was sequenced in a study of cytomegalovirus exposure and HLA in healthy donors. Study at large: A preliminary data release comprised tens of millions of unique TCRs obtained from HLA-typed donors. Study outcomes and limitations: In a later analysis, HLA-associated TCR beta chains were more clonally expanded than equally common others. There were several of the most significant clusters that appeared linked to common viral pathogens in a later analysis.

Comments on this clone: The antigen remains unidentified.

This CDR3 region has 14 residues. Germline CDR1 SGHTA, CDR2 FQGNSA. V lost 1 base to trimming and J lost 4 bases, with 8 bases between them. The PCR had 60 Vbeta and 13 Jbeta primers. TCRdb's table, derived via immunoSEQ multiplex PCR, lists solely in-frame clones and lacks some. The sample has 100,000 to 150,000 clones, 81% seen once. This TCR was sampled from a man aged 18 to 30 in good health and CMV-seronegative. The specimen sequenced was PBMCs. This chain joins TRBV7-2 and TRBJ1-5, with no clear D. Written as DNA, the CDR3 is TGTGCCAGCAGCTTAGACGGTTGGAATCAGCCCCAGCATTTT. As protein: CASSLDGWNQPQHF.